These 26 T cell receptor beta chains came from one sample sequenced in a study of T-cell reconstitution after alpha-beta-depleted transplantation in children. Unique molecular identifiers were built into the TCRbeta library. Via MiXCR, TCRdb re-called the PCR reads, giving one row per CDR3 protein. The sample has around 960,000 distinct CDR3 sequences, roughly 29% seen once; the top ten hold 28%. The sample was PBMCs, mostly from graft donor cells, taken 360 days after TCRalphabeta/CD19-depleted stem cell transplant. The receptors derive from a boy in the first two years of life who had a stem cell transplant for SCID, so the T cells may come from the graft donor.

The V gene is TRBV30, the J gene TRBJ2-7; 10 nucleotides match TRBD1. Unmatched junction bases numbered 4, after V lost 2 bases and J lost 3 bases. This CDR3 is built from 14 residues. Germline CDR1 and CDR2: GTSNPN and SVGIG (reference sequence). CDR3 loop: CAWSRDRGDYEQYF. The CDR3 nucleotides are TGTGCCTGGAGTAGGGACAGGGGCGACTACGAGCAGTACTTC.

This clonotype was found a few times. The CDR3 is CASSRTSAGSYEQYF. In nucleotides, the CDR3 is TGCGCCAGCAGCCGGACGTCGGCAGGGTCCTACGAGCAGTACTTC. The rearrangement links TRBV5-1 to TRBJ2-7, with D perhaps TRBD1 (5 bases). Trimming left V 4 bases short and J 1 base short, with 15 bases between. CDR1 and CDR2 from the germline V gene are SGHRS and YFSETQ. CDR3 size: 15 residues.

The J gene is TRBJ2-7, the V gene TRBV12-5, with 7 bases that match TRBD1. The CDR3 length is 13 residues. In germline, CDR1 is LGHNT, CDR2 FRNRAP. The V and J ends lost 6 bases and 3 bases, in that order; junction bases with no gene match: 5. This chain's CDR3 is CASGPTGNYEQYF. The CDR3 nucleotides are TGTGCTAGTGGCCCGACAGGGAACTACGAGCAGTACTTC.

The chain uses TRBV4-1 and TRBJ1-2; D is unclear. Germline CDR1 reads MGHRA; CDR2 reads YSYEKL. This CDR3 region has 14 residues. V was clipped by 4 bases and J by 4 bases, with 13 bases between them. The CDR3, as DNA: TGCGCCAGCAGCCTGCGCCAGGCCGGCTATGGCTACACCTTC. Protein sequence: CASSLRQAGYGYTF.

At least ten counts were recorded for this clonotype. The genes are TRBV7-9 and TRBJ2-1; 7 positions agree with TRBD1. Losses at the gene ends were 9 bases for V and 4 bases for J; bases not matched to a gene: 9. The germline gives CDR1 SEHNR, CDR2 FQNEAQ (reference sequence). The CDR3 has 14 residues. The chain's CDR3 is CASSPGQPYNEQFF. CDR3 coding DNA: TGTGCCAGTTCCCCGGGACAGCCATACAATGAGCAGTTCTTC.

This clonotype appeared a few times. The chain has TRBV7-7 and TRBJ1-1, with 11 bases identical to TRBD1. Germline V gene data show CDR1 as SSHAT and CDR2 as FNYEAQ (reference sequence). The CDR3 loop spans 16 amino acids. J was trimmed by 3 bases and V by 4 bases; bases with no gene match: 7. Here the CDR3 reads CASSSGQGGRDTEAFF. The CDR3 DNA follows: TGTGCCAGCAGCTCGGGACAGGGGGGCAGGGACACTGAAGCTTTCTTT.

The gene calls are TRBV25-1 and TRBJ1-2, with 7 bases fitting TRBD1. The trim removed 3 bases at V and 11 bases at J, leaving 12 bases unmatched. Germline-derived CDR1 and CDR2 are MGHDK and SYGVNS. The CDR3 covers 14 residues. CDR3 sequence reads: CASSDPGTASLYTF. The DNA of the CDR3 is TGTGCCAGCAGTGATCCTGGGACAGCTTCTCTTTACACCTTC.

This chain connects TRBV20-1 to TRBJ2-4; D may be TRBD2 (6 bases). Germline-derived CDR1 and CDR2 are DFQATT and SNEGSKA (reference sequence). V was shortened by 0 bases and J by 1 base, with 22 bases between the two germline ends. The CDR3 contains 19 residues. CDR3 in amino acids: CSARDWGVLGGAAKNIQYF. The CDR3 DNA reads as TGCAGTGCTAGAGATTGGGGGGTACTGGGGGGTGCGGCCAAAAACATTCAGTACTTC.

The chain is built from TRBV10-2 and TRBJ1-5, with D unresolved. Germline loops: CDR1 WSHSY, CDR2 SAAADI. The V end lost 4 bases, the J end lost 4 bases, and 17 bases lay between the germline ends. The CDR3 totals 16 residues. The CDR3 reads CASSAYLPTPNQPQHF. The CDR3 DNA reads TGCGCCAGCAGTGCCTACCTTCCCACACCGAATCAGCCCCAGCATTTT.

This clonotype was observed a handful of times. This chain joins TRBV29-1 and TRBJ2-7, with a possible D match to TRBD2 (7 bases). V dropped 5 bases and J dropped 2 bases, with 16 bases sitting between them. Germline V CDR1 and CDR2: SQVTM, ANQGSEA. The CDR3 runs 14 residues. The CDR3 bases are TGCAGCGTTCGGGGAGGGAGGGGGACCTACGAGCAGTACTTC. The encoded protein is CSVRGGRGTYEQYF.

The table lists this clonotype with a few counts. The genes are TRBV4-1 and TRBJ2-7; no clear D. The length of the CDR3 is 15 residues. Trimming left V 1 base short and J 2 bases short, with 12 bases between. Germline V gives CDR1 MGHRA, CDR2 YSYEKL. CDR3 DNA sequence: TGCGCCAGCAGCCAAGGTGTTGGCGGCACCTACGAGCAGTACTTC. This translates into CASSQGVGGTYEQYF.

CDR3 coding DNA: TGTGCCAGTAGTATCCAGGTTCGGGGAGAGACCCAGTACTTC. The encoded protein is CASSIQVRGETQYF. The V and J genes are TRBV19 and TRBJ2-5; weak D call: TRBD2 (5 bases). Germline CDR1 LNHDA, CDR2 SQIVND (reference sequence). This CDR3 contains 14 residues. Trimming pared 3 bases from V and 4 bases from J, leaving 12 bases between.

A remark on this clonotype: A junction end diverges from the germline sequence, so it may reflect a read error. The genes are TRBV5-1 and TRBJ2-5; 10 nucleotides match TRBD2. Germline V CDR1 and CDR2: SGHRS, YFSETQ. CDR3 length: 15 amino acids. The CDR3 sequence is CASSLEGLAEETQYF. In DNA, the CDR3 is TGTGCCAGCAGCTTAGAAGGACTAGCGGAAGAGACCCAGTACTTC. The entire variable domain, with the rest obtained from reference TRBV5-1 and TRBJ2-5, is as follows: KAGVTQTPRYLIKTRGQQVTLSCSPISGHRSVSWYQQTPGQGLQFLFEYFSETQRNKGNFPGRFSGRQFSNSRSEMNVSTLELGDSALYLCASSLEGLAEETQYFGPGTRLLVL.

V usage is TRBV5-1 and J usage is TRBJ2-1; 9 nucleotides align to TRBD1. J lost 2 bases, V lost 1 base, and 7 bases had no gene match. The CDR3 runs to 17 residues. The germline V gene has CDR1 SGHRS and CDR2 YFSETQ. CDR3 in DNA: TGCGCCAGCAGCTTGAGGGGACAGGGAACAACCTACAATGAGCAGTTCTTC. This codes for CASSLRGQGTTYNEQFF.

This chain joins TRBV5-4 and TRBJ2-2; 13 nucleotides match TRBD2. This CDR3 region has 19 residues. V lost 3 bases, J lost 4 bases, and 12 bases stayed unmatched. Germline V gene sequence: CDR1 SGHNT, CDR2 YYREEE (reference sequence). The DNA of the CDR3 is TGTGCCAGCAGCTCCGGATTACTAGCGGGGGGGATAATCACCGGGGAGCTGTTTTTT. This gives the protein CASSSGLLAGGIITGELFF.

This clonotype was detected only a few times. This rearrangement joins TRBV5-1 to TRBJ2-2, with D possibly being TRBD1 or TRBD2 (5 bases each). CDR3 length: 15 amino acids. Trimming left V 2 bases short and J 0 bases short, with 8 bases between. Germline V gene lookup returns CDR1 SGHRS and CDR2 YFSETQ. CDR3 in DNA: TGCGCCAGCAGCTTAGAGGGGTCGAACACCGGGGAGCTGTTTTTT. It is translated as CASSLEGSNTGELFF.

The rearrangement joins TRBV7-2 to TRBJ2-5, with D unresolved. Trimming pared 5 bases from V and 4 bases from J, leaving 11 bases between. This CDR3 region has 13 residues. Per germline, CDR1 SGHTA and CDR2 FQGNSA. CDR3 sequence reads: CASSPHPRETQYF. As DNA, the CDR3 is TGTGCCAGCAGCCCCCACCCCCGAGAGACCCAGTACTTC.

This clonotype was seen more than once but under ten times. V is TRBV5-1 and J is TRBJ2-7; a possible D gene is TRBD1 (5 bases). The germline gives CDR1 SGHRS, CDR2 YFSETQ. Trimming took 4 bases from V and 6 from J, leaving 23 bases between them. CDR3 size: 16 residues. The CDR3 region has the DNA TGCGCCAGCAGCCTACGGCTAATCAGGGAATCCGCCGAGCAGTACTTC. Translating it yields CASSLRLIRESAEQYF.

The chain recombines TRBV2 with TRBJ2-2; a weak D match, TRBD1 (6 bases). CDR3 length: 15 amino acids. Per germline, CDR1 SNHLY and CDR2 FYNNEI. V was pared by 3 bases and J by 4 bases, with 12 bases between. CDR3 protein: CASSDQGPGTGELFF. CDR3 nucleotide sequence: TGTGCCAGCAGTGACCAGGGGCCGGGCACCGGGGAGCTGTTTTTT.

The CDR3 DNA reads TGTGCCAGCAGTCCTCAGGGGGGAGCTGGAAACACCATATATTTT. Its protein is CASSPQGGAGNTIYF. J is TRBJ1-3 and V is TRBV28; 7 nucleotides agree with TRBD1. The length of the CDR3 is 15 residues. J lost 2 bases, V lost 5 bases, and 6 bases had no gene match. Germline CDR1 is MDHEN and CDR2 is SYDVKM.

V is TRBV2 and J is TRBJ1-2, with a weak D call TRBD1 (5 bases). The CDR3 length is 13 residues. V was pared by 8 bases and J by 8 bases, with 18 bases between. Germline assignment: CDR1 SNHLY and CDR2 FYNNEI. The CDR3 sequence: CASGRGAYVGYTF. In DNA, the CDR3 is TGTGCCAGCGGCCGAGGGGCGTATGTGGGCTACACCTTC.

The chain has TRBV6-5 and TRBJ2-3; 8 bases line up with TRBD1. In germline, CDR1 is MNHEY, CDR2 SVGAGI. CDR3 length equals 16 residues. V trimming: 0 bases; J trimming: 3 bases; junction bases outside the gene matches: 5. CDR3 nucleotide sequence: TGTGCCAGCAGTTACTCCCGGGACAGGCGGACAGATACGCAGTATTTT. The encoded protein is CASSYSRDRRTDTQYF.

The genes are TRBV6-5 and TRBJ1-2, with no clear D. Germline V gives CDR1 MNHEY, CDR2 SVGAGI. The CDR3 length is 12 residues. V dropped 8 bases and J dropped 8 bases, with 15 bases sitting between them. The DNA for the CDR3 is TGTGCCAGCCAAGGACCCTCCGGGGGCTACACCTTC. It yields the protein CASQGPSGGYTF.

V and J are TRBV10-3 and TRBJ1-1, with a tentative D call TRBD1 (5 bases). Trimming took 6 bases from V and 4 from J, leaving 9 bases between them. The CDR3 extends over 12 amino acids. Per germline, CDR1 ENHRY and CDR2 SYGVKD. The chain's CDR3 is CAIRQAGTEAFF. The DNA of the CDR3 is TGTGCCATCAGACAGGCGGGCACTGAAGCTTTCTTT.

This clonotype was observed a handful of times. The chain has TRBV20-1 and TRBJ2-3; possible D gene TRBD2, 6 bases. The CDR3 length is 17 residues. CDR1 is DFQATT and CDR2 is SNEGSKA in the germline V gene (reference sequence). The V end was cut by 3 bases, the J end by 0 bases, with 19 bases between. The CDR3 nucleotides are TGCAGTGCTAGGGGGCCCCCTCGGCGGGGTAGCACAGATACGCAGTATTTT. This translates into CSARGPPRRGSTDTQYF.

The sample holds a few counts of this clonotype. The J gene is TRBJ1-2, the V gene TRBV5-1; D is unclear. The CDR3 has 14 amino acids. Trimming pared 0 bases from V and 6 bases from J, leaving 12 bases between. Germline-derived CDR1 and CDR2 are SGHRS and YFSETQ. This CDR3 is CASSLAPGKDGYTF. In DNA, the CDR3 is TGCGCCAGCAGCTTGGCCCCGGGAAAGGATGGCTACACCTTC.